Detailed here is one T cell receptor beta chain. No antigen is known for it. A second PCR, run for about 7 to 11 cycles, used a sample-barcoded 5' primer plus a J-beta primer mix. Each CDR3 protein gets one entry after TCRdb re-called the 5' RACE reads with MiXCR. The profile shows 850,000 to 1,300,000 distinct CDR3 sequences, less than 50% of them singletons. The sample comes from a study of blood T cells in healthy people across ages. Regarding the study as a whole: The study found more naive CD4+ cells and higher diversity in long-lived than aged donors. Estimates drawn from one million T cells were deemed to understate diversity. A strong correlation was seen between TCR beta diversity and naive T cell percentage.

Germline V lookup: CDR1 DFQATT, CDR2 SNEGSKA (reference sequence). Trimming cost V 4 bases and J 2 bases; bases outside gene matches: 8. CDR3 length: 15 residues. The genes are TRBV20-1 and TRBJ2-1, with 7 nucleotides matching TRBD2. The sequence was collected from a woman in her sixties or seventies in good health. The sample was blood. The CDR3 DNA is TGCAGTGCTAAGTCTCTGAGCGGGACCTACAATGAGCAGTTCTTC. Amino acids: CSAKSLSGTYNEQFF.